This T cell receptor (beta chain) derives from a study of T cell responses to AZD1222 COVID-19 vaccine. Study observations and caveats: Baseline serology detected seropositivity in only 5 or 6 AZD1222 recipients. Among vaccine-associated CD4 TCRs, coverage spanned spike, with dominance at 160-218 and 743-854. There were repertoire samples only from the period after the peak T cell response. In the spike-specific TCR repertoire, nearly half reportedly target unmutated variant regions.

The ends were cut back, 5 bases at V and 5 bases at J, with 12 bases in the middle. In germline, CDR1 is MNHEY, CDR2 SVGAGI. This CDR3 contains 14 residues. A remark on this clone: Its antigen remains unidentified.

TCRdb's copy holds only in-frame clones and misses some; the assay was immunoSEQ multiplex PCR. The profile shows 40,000 to 45,000 clones, 83% of them singletons. The gene calls are TRBV6-5 and TRBJ1-4; TRBD1 is a possible D gene (5 bases). The receptor was derived from an adult in good health. Here the sequenced sample was peripheral blood, taken on day 0 of AZD1222 vaccination. The CDR3 protein is CASSINRLNEKLFF. DNA of the CDR3: TGTGCCAGCAGTATCAACAGGCTCAATGAAAAACTGTTTTTT.